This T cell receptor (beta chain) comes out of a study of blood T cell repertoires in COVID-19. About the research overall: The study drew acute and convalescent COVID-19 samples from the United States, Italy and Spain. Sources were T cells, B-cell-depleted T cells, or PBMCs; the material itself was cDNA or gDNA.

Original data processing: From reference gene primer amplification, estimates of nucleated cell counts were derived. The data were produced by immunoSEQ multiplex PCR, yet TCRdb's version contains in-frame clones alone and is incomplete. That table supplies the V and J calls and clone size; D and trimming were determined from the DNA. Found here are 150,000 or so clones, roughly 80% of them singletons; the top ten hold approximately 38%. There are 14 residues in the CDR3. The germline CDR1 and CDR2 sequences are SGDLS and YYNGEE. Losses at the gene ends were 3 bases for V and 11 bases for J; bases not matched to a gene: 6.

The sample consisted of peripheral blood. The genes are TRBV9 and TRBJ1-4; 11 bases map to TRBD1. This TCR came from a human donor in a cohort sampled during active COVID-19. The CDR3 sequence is CASSGGTGGQKLFF. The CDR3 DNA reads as TGTGCCAGCAGCGGAGGGACAGGGGGGCAGAAACTGTTTTTT.